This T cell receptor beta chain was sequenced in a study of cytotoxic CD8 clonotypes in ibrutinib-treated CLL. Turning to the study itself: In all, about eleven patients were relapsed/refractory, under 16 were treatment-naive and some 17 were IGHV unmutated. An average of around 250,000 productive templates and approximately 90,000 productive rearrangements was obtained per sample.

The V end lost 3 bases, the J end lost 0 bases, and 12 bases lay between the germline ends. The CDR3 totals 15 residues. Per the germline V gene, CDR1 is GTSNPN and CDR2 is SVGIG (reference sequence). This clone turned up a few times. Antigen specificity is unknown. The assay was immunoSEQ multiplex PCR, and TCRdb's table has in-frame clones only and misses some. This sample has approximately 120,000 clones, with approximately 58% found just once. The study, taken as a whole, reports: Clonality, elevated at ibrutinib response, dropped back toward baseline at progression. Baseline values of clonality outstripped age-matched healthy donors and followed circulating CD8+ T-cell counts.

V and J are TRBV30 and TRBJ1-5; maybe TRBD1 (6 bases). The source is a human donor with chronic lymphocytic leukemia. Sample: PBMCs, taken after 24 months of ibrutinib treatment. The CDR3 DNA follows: TGTGCCTGGAGAAAACAGGGCTATAGCAATCAGCCCCAGCATTTT. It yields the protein CAWRKQGYSNQPQHF.